This TCR beta chain was observed in a study of blood T cell repertoires in COVID-19. TCRdb's copy holds only in-frame clones and misses some; the assay was immunoSEQ multiplex PCR. The sample lists approximately 360,000 clones, 87% occurring once. The germline gives CDR1 LGHDT, CDR2 YNNKEL (reference sequence). This CDR3 spans 14 amino acids. V shed 4 bases and J shed 7 bases, with 14 bases lying between them. This receptor was identified in a man aged 35 to 55 in a cohort exposed to, infected with or recovered from COVID-19 (not recorded which). Sample: PBMCs or T cells enriched from blood (not recorded which). The rearrangement uses TRBV3-1 (or the pseudogene TRBV3-2) and TRBJ1-5; tentative D call: TRBD1 (6 bases). For the CDR3, the DNA is TGTGCCAGCAGCCCGGGACACGGGGACCAGCCCCAGCATTTT. Amino acid sequence: CASSPGHGDQPQHF.